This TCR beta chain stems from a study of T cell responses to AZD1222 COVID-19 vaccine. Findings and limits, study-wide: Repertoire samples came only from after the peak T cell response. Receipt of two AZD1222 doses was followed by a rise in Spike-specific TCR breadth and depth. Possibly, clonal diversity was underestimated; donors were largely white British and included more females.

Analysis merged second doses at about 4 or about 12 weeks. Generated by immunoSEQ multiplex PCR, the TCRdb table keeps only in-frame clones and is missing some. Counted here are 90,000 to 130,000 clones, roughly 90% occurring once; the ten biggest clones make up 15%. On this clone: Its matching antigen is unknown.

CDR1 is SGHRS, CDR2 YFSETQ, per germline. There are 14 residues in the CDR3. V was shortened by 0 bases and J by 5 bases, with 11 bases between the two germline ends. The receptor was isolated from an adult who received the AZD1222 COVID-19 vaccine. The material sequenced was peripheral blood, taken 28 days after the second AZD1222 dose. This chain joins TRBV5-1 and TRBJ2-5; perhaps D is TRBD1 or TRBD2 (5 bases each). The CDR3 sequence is CASSLGDPEETQYF. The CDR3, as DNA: TGCGCCAGCAGCTTGGGGGACCCCGAGGAGACCCAGTACTTC.